This entry lists 3 T cell receptor beta chains sequenced from one sample in a study of blood T cells in healthy people across ages. The authors ran a second PCR of 7 to 11 cycles using a sample-barcoded 5' primer and a J-beta primer mix. TCRdb analysed the 5' RACE reads with MiXCR anew, one entry per CDR3 protein. Counted here are about 1,500,000 distinct CDR3 sequences, roughly 27% occurring once; the ten biggest clones make up 7.7%. Sequences were obtained from blood. The receptor source for this set is a woman in her twenties or thirties in good health.

The CDR3: CASSTPQVGNTEAFF. As DNA, the CDR3 is TGCGCCAGCAGCACCCCACAGGTCGGGAACACTGAAGCTTTCTTT. The chain is built from TRBV5-1 and TRBJ1-1; weak D call: TRBD1 (5 bases). CDR1 is SGHRS, CDR2 YFSETQ, per germline. V shed 4 bases and J shed 1 base, with 14 bases lying between them. The CDR3 loop spans 15 amino acids.

This clonotype was counted a few times. The CDR3 spells CASGPTQRTGEETQYF. The CDR3 coding sequence is TGTGCTAGTGGTCCAACTCAGAGGACAGGCGAAGAGACCCAGTACTTC. The chain is built from TRBV12-5 and TRBJ2-5; 7 positions match TRBD1. The CDR3 is 16 amino acids. With 5 bases clipped from V and 3 bases from J, the junction kept 12 bases outside the gene matches. Per the germline V gene, CDR1 is LGHNT and CDR2 is FRNRAP.

The rearrangement links TRBV15 to TRBJ2-1; D assignment may be TRBD1 or TRBD2 (6 bases each). The V end lost 0 bases, the J end lost 2 bases, and 8 bases lay between the germline ends. CDR1 is LNHNV, CDR2 YYDKDF, per germline (reference sequence). The CDR3 totals 15 residues. CDR3 nucleotides: TGTGCCACCAGCAGAGAAGGGGGGACCTACAATGAGCAGTTCTTC. This sequence encodes CATSREGGTYNEQFF.